The 8 T cell receptor beta chains presented below share a single source sample, sequenced in a study of glioma-infiltrating T cells after dendritic cell vaccination. The table came from immunoSEQ multiplex PCR; TCRdb's copy has only in-frame clones and leaves some out. The data show approximately 110,000 clones, around 87% seen once. Time point reported: after dendritic cell vaccination, including at tumor progression/relapse. Sample: blood, taken after dendritic cell vaccination. All receptors derive from a human donor with glioblastoma.

The rearrangement links TRBV5-1 to TRBJ2-1, with 13 nucleotides matching TRBD2. The CDR3 loop spans 15 amino acids. Germline V gene data show CDR1 as SGHRS and CDR2 as YFSETQ. With 5 bases clipped from V and 5 bases from J, the junction kept 4 bases outside the gene matches. The CDR3 DNA sequence: TGCGCCAGCAGGGAGACTAGCGGGGGGAACAATGAGCAGTTCTTC. Translating it yields CASRETSGGNNEQFF.

The chain couples TRBV2 to TRBJ2-2, with D perhaps matching TRBD2 (5 bases). Germline V gene sequence: CDR1 SNHLY, CDR2 FYNNEI. V dropped 7 bases and J dropped 4 bases, with 16 bases sitting between them. This CDR3 contains 15 residues. The CDR3 here is CASNVRGLATGELFF. The CDR3 coding sequence is TGTGCCAGCAACGTCCGGGGTTTAGCCACCGGGGAGCTGTTTTTT.

The V and J genes are TRBV6-6 and TRBJ1-2, with a weak D call TRBD1 (6 bases). This CDR3 contains 14 residues. Germline V lookup: CDR1 MNHNY, CDR2 SVGAGI (reference sequence). V lost 8 bases and J 2 bases, leaving 15 bases between the germline ends. Written as DNA, the CDR3 is TGTGCCAGCGACAATGGTCAGGGGAACTATGGCTACACCTTC. This codes for CASDNGQGNYGYTF.

A note on this clone: At one end, the junction sequence differs from germline, possibly due to a read error. The gene calls are TRBV2 and TRBJ1-4; a weak D match, TRBD1 (6 bases). The germline CDR1 and CDR2 sequences are SNHLY and FYNNEI. The CDR3 is made up of 14 amino acids. This chain's CDR3 is CASRDRTSSEKLFF. The CDR3 bases are TGTGCCAGCCGTGACAGGACATCGAGTGAAAAACTGTTTTTT.

The CDR3 region has the DNA TGCGCCAGCAGCTTGGTTGACAGCCAAACCTACGAGCAGTACTTC. This codes for CASSLVDSQTYEQYF. V and J are TRBV5-1 and TRBJ2-7; tentative D call: TRBD1 (5 bases). Trimming removed 0 bases at V and 2 bases at J, with 12 bases between. The CDR3 spans 15 residues. Germline V lookup: CDR1 SGHRS, CDR2 YFSETQ.

V is TRBV18 and J is TRBJ2-1; D is possibly TRBD2 (6 bases). Deletions cut 5 bases from V and 1 base from J, with 12 bases between. CDR1 is KGHSH and CDR2 is LQKENI in the germline V gene. There are 15 residues in the CDR3. CDR3 sequence reads: CASSSRGGSYNEQFF. CDR3 in DNA: TGTGCCAGCTCATCAAGGGGAGGTTCCTACAATGAGCAGTTCTTC.

The chain is built from TRBV5-1 and TRBJ2-7; D possibly corresponds to TRBD1 (5 bases). The germline gives CDR1 SGHRS, CDR2 YFSETQ. V lost 4 bases to trimming and J lost 3 bases, with 11 bases between them. CDR3 length equals 13 residues. In nucleotides, the CDR3 is TGCGCCAGCAGCGACATAGGGGACTACGAGCAGTACTTC. This encodes CASSDIGDYEQYF.

The chain couples TRBV5-1 to TRBJ1-1; TRBD1 might be the D (6 bases). The CDR3 is made up of 15 amino acids. Germline CDR1 SGHRS, CDR2 YFSETQ. V lost 0 bases, J lost 0 bases, and 9 bases lay in between. The DNA of the CDR3 is TGCGCCAGCAGCTTGGAGGCAGGGGTGAACACTGAAGCTTTCTTT. Encoded protein: CASSLEAGVNTEAFF.